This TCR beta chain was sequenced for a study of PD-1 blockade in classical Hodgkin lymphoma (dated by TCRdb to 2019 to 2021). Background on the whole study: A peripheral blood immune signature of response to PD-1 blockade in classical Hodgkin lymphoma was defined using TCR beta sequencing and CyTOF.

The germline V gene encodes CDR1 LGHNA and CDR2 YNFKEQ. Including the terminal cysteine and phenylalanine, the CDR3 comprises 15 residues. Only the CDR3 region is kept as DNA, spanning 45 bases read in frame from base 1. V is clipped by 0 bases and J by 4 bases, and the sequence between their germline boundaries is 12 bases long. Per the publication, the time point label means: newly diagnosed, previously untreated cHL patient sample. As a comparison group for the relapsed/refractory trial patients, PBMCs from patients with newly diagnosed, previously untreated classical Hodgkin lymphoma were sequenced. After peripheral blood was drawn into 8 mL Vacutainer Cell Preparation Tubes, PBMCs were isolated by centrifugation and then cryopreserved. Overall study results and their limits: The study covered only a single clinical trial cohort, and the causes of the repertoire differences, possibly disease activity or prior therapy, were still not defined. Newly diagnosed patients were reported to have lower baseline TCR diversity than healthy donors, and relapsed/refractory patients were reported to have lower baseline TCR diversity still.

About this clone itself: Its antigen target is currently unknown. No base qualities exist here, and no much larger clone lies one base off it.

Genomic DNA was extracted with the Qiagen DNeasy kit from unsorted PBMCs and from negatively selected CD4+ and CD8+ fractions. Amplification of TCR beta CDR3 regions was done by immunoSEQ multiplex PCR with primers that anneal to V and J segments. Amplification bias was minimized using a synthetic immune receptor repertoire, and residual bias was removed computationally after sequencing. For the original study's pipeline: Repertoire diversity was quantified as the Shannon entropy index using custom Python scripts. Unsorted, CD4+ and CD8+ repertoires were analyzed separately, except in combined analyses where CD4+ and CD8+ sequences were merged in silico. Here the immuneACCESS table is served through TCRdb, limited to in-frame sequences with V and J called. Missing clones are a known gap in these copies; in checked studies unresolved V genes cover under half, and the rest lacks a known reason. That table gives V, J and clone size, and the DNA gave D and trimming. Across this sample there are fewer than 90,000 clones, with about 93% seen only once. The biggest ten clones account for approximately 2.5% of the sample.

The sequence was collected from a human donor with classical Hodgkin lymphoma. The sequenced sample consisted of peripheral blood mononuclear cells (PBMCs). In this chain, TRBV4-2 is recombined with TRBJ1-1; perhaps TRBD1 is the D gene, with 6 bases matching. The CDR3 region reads CASSQEIRGPTEAFF. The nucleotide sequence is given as TGTGCCAGCAGCCAAGAAATTCGGGGGCCCACTGAAGCTTTCTTT.